Below, one T cell receptor beta chain is given with its context. The entry originates in a study of blood T cell repertoires in COVID-19. Study-level information: The origin of the acute and convalescent COVID-19 samples was the United States, Italy and Spain. PBMCs, B-cell-depleted T cells, or T cells provided the cDNA or gDNA that made up the material.

The table came from immunoSEQ multiplex PCR; TCRdb's copy has only in-frame clones and leaves some out. In the table there are some 270,000 clones, over 80% of which are singletons. In germline, CDR1 is GTSNPN, CDR2 SVGIG (reference sequence). Trimming shortened V by 5 bases and J by 9 bases, and 16 bases separated the two germline ends. The CDR3 is 13 amino acids. The source of this sequence is a woman between 35 and 50 years old who had recovered from COVID-19. The V call is TRBV30, the J call TRBJ1-4; perhaps TRBD1 as D (5 bases). Sample: peripheral blood. CDR3 coding DNA: TGTGCCTGGGGCAGGGCGCTCTACAAAAAACTGTTTTTT. Translating gives CAWGRALYKKLFF.